These 16 T cell receptor beta chains originate from one sample sequenced in a study of CD4 and CD8 cells across lung adenocarcinoma regions. A single record per CDR3 protein comes from TCRdb applying MiXCR to the PCR reads. The table records about 12,000 distinct CDR3 sequences, 47% of them present only once. The sequencing sample was made of CD8+ T cells from the margin of a lung tumor. Receptor source: a male donor with lung adenocarcinoma. The CD4 and CD8 labels of this study may be unreliable.

The chain's CDR3 is CASSLNRARGGRGNSPLHF. DNA for the CDR3: TGTGCCAGCAGCCTTAATAGGGCGCGGGGGGGGCGCGGTAATTCACCCCTCCACTTT. The rearrangement uses TRBV6-1 and TRBJ1-6, with D maybe TRBD1 (6 bases). Germline V CDR1 and CDR2: MNHNS, SASEGT. The CDR3 covers 19 residues. Deletions cut 6 bases from V and 6 bases from J, with 27 bases between.

V usage is TRBV7-2 and J usage is TRBJ2-3; TRBD2 matches at 8 bases. The length of the CDR3 is 18 residues. V lost 2 bases and J lost 0; bases outside the gene matches: 10. Germline loops: CDR1 SGHTA, CDR2 FQGNSA. CDR3 bases: TGTGCCAGCAGCTTAATAGGTAGCGGGAAACCTAGCACAGATACGCAGTATTTT. It yields the protein CASSLIGSGKPSTDTQYF.

V and J are TRBV6-1 and TRBJ2-4; 8 bases agree with TRBD1. CDR1 is MNHNS, CDR2 SASEGT, per germline. This CDR3 contains 19 residues. Germline trimming cut 5 bases from V and 13 bases from J; bases unmatched to any gene: 28. The CDR3 DNA reads TGTGCCAGCAGTCCGGGCCGCGTCAGGGGGCTGGGGGCCAAAGATACGCAGTACTTC. It specifies CASSPGRVRGLGAKDTQYF.

The J gene is TRBJ1-1, the V gene TRBV11-2, with a tentative D call TRBD1 (6 bases). The germline CDR1 and CDR2 sequences are SGHAT and FQNNGV. The V end lost 7 bases, the J end lost 6 bases, and 12 bases lay between the germline ends. The CDR3 loop spans 12 amino acids. The CDR3 protein is CASTIGGAEAFF. As DNA, the CDR3 is TGTGCCAGCACCATAGGGGGGGCTGAAGCTTTCTTT.

With respect to this clonotype: The conserved closing phenylalanine or tryptophan is absent in this CDR3, likely reflecting a read error. The DNA is left out, because the CDR3 cannot be placed on it with certainty; the CDR3 is given as TCRdb lists it. The genes are TRBV27 and TRBJ2-1; TRBD2 is the table's D call, not checked against the DNA. The CDR3 is 12 amino acids long, termini counted. The germline CDR1 and CDR2 sequences are MNHEY and SMNVEV (reference sequence). CDR3 sequence reads: CASRGGSGDPVL.

The gene calls are TRBV4-1 and TRBJ2-1; the D is unclear. The CDR3 sequence is 17 residues long. Trimming removed 2 bases at V and 0 bases at J, with 14 bases between. The germline CDR1 and CDR2 sequences are MGHRA and YSYEKL. CDR3 amino acids: CASSQIWQPSSYNEQFF. The DNA of the CDR3 is TGCGCCAGCAGCCAAATTTGGCAGCCTAGCTCCTACAATGAGCAGTTCTTC.

The chain is built from TRBV6-4 and TRBJ1-1; TRBD1 matches at 10 bases. Germline values: CDR1 MRHNA, CDR2 SNTAGT. The CDR3 loop spans 18 amino acids. The V and J ends lost 5 bases and 1 base, in that order; junction bases with no gene match: 13. The CDR3: CASSPGGGQGLGNTEAFF. CDR3 DNA: TGTGCCAGCAGTCCCGGGGGGGGACAGGGGCTTGGGAACACTGAAGCTTTCTTT.

This clonotype was detected a few times. The chain recombines TRBV7-2 with TRBJ2-1; D uncertain. The germline V and J ends were trimmed by 2 bases and 0 bases, with 8 bases remaining between them. Germline CDR1 SGHTA, CDR2 FQGNSA. The length of the CDR3 is 15 residues. The CDR3: CASSLYSSSYNEQFF. In DNA form, the CDR3 reads TGTGCCAGCAGCTTATACAGTAGCTCCTACAATGAGCAGTTCTTC.

The chain is built from TRBV20-1 and TRBJ2-5, with a tentative D call TRBD2 (6 bases). The assigned J gene may be wrong: the sequence end matches TRBJ2-7 better. This CDR3 is 14 amino acids long. The V gene's germline CDR1 is DFQATT and CDR2 SNEGSKA (reference sequence). The CDR3 DNA sequence: TGCAGTGCTAGATGGGTAGCGGAGGGGCTCGAGCAGTACTTC. Its translation: CSARWVAEGLEQYF.

This clonotype was picked up many times. For the CDR3, the DNA is TGTGCCAGCAGCTTCAGTCAATTCAACTATGGCTACACCTTC. Amino acid sequence: CASSFSQFNYGYTF. This chain joins TRBV7-2 and TRBJ1-2; D remains ambiguous. This CDR3 region has 14 residues. The germline gives CDR1 SGHTA, CDR2 FQGNSA. The germline V and J ends were trimmed by 3 bases and 2 bases, with 10 bases remaining between them.

The chain carries TRBV7-3 and TRBJ2-2; 7 bases are shared with TRBD2. Germline trimming cut 6 bases from V and 1 base from J; bases unmatched to any gene: 2. The CDR3 loop spans 14 amino acids. The V gene's germline CDR1 is SGHTA and CDR2 FQGTGA. The CDR3 here is CASRPSGNTGELFF. The CDR3 region has the DNA TGTGCCAGCAGACCTAGCGGGAACACCGGGGAGCTGTTTTTT.

The V gene is TRBV7-3, the J gene TRBJ2-5; the D is unclear. Looked up from germline, CDR1 is SGHTA and CDR2 is FQGTGA. Deletions cut 4 bases from V and 11 bases from J, with 17 bases between. The CDR3 is 13 residues long. The CDR3 sequence: CASSYGPYNEQYF. The CDR3 coding sequence is TGTGCCAGCAGCTACGGGCCCTACAATGAGCAGTACTTC.

The rearrangement uses TRBV7-2 and TRBJ1-2; D is possibly TRBD1 (6 bases). V gave up 5 bases and J gave up 5 bases, with 21 bases separating them. Looked up from germline, CDR1 is SGHTA and CDR2 is FQGNSA. The CDR3 loop spans 16 amino acids. CDR3 coding DNA: TGTGCCAGCAGCCGATCGTTGGGGGCGTTAGAGTATGGCTACACCTTC. This sequence encodes CASSRSLGALEYGYTF.

This clonotype was seen more than once but under ten times. The CDR3 protein is CASSYLGGGTEAFF. The DNA of the CDR3 is TGTGCCAGCAGTTACCTGGGCGGGGGGACTGAAGCTTTCTTT. This rearrangement joins TRBV6-2 or TRBV6-3 to TRBJ1-1; D may be TRBD1 (5 bases). Trimming pared 2 bases from V and 5 bases from J, leaving 12 bases between. This CDR3 contains 14 residues. The V gene's germline CDR1 is MNHEY and CDR2 SVGEGT.

The chain combines TRBV6-1 with TRBJ2-3, with D perhaps matching TRBD1 or TRBD2 (6 bases each). The end of the DNA is better explained by TRBJ2-7, so the J call may be wrong. Germline loops: CDR1 MNHNS, CDR2 SASEGT. The CDR3 runs to 16 residues. CDR3 nucleotide sequence: TGTGCCAGCAGTGGGGTAGGGGGAGGACCCACAGATACGCAGTACTTC. Translating it yields CASSGVGGGPTDTQYF.

There are many counts of this clonotype. This may come from a read error, since a much larger clone is one base off. This chain connects TRBV6-5 to TRBJ2-1, with 7 bases aligning to TRBD2. CDR1 and CDR2 (germline): MNHEY, SVGAGI. With V trimmed by 8 bases and J by 13 bases, 5 bases remained unmatched. The CDR3 is 10 residues long. The CDR3 nucleotides read TGTGCCAGCGGGCGGGAGACCCAGTTCTTC. Its translation: CASGRETQFF.